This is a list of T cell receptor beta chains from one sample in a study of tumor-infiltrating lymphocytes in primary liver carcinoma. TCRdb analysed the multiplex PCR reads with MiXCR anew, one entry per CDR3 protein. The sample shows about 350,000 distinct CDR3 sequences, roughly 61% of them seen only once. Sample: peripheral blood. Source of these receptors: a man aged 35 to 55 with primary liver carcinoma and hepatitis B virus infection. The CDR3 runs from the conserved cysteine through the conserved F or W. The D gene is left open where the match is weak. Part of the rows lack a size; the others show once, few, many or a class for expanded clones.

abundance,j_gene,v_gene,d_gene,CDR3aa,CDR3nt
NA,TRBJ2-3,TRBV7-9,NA,CAGSLAVVDTQYF,TGTGCCGGCAGCTTAGCGGTCGTAGATACGCAGTATTTT
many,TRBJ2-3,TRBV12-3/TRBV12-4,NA,CASSFVGAPEDTQYF,TGTGCCAGCAGTTTTGTGGGGGCCCCGGAGGATACGCAGTATTTT
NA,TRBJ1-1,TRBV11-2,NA,CVSSLYQEEAFF,TGTGTCAGCAGCTTATACCAAGAGGAGGCTTTCTTT
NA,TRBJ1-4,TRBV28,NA,CASSLLGGDEKLFF,TGTGCCAGCAGTTTACTCGGGGGGGATGAAAAACTGTTTTTT
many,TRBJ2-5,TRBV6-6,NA,CASTSGREGAMGETQYF,TGTGCCAGCACCTCGGGGAGGGAGGGGGCAATGGGAGAGACCCAGTACTTC
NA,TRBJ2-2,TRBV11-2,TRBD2,CASNLAGGGNTGELFF,TGTGCCAGCAACTTAGCGGGCGGGGGGAACACTGGGGAGCTGTTTTTT
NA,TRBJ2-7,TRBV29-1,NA,CSVAVSRKGEQYF,TGCAGCGTTGCCGTTAGCCGGAAGGGTGAGCAGTACTTC
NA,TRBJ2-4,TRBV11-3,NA,CASSLGMGNTQYF,TGTGCCAGCAGCTTAGGGATGGGAAACACTCAGTACTTC
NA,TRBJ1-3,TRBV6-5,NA,CAISSVSSGNTIYF,TGTGCCATCAGTAGCGTGAGCTCTGGAAACACCATATATTTT
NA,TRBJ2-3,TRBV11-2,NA,CASSSHTGTQYF,TGTGCCAGCAGCTCCCACACAGGTACGCAGTATTTT
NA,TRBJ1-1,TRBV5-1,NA,CASSKQVNTEAFF,TGCGCCAGCTCGAAACAGGTGAACACTGAAGCTTTCTTT
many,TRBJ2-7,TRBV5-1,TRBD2,CASSLDGGGPFEQYF,TGCGCCAGCAGCTTGGATGGGGGAGGGCCTTTCGAGCAGTACTTC
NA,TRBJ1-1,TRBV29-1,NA,CSVRNTVTEVFF,TGCAGCGTTCGAAATACCGTGACTGAAGTTTTCTTT
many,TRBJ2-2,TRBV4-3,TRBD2,CASSPAGRNGELFF,TGCGCCAGCAGCCCAGCGGGACGAAACGGGGAGCTGTTTTTT
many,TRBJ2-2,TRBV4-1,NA,CASSRGSDTGELFF,TGCGCCAGCAGCCGTGGGTCGGACACCGGGGAGCTGTTTTTT
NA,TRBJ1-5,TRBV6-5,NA,CASSYSSNQPQHF,TGTGCCAGCAGTTACTCGAGTAATCAGCCCCAGCATTTT
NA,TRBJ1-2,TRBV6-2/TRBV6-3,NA,CASSYAYSGANYGYTF,TGTGCCAGCAGTTACGCGTACAGTGGAGCTAACTATGGCTACACCTTC
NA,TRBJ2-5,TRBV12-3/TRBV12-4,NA,CASTPPGAQETRYF,TGTGCCAGCACCCCCCCGGGCGCCCAAGAGACCCGGTACTTC
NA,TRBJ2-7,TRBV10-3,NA,CAISIPGRTYEQYF,TGTGCCATCAGCATACCGGGACGGACCTACGAGCAGTACTTC
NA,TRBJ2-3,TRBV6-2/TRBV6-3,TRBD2,CASSYPDDLAGGNTDTQYF,TGTGCCAGCAGTTACCCGGACGATCTAGCGGGAGGGAACACAGATACGCAGTATTTT
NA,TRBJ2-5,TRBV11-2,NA,CASSLVGGDKGTRYF,TGTGCCAGCAGCTTAGTGGGAGGCGATAAAGGGACCCGGTACTTC
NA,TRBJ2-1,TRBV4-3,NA,CASSRAPMGTYNEQFF,TGCGCCAGCAGCCGAGCCCCCATGGGCACTTACAATGAGCAGTTCTTC
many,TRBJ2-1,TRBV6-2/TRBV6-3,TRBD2,CASRPGLAGGGSYNEQFF,TGTGCCAGCAGACCCGGACTAGCGGGAGGGGGTTCCTACAATGAGCAGTTCTTC
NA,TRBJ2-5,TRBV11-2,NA,CASSLLGTVQETQYF,TGTGCCAGCAGCTTACTTGGGACGGTCCAAGAGACCCAGTACTTC
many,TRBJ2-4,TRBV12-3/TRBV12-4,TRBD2,CASSMGLAQNIQYF,TGTGCCAGCAGTATGGGACTAGCCCAAAACATTCAGTACTTC
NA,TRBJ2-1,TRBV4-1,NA,CASSQDRTPSYNEQFF,TGCGCCAGCAGCCAAGATCGGACCCCCTCCTACAATGAGCAGTTCTTC
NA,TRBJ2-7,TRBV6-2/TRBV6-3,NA,CASPPPGRIYEQYF,TGTGCCAGCCCGCCCCCGGGACGGATATACGAGCAGTACTTC
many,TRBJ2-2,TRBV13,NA,CASSRLGTGELFF,TGTGCCAGCAGTCGCCTAGGAACCGGGGAGCTGTTTTTT
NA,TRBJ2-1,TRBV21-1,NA,CASSKWTGGSNEQFF,TGTGCCAGCAGCAAATGGACAGGGGGCTCCAATGAGCAGTTCTTC
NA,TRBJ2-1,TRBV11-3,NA,CASSFSGSGEQFF,TGTGCCAGCAGTTTCTCGGGGTCAGGTGAGCAGTTCTTC
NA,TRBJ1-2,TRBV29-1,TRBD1,CSAARDRGNGYTF,TGCAGCGCTGCTCGGGACAGGGGAAATGGCTACACCTTC
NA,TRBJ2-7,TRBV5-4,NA,CASSTDSRSYEQYF,TGTGCCAGCAGCACTGACAGCCGCTCCTACGAGCAGTACTTC
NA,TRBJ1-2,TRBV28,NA,CASSPIGPQGGDYGYTF,TGTGCCAGCAGCCCAATAGGCCCCCAGGGAGGGGACTATGGCTACACCTTC
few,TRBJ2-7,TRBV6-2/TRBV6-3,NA,CASSYSTERAQYF,TGTGCCAGCAGTTACTCGACGGAGAGGGCACAGTACTTC
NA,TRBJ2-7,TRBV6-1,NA,CVSSEAADGYEQYF,TGTGTCAGCAGTGAAGCGGCGGACGGCTACGAGCAGTACTTC
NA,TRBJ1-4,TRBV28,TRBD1,CASSINRGRTNEKLFF,TGTGCCAGCAGTATTAACAGGGGGCGGACTAATGAAAAACTGTTTTTT
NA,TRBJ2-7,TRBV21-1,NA,CASSSEPDEQYF,TGTGCCAGCAGCAGTGAACCAGACGAGCAGTACTTC
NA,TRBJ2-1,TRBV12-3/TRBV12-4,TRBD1,CARSSGQGRISEQFF,TGTGCCAGAAGTTCGGGACAGGGAAGAATCAGCGAGCAGTTCTTC
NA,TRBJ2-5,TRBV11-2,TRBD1,CVSSLTGGPETQYF,TGTGTCAGCAGCCTCACAGGGGGTCCAGAGACCCAGTACTTC
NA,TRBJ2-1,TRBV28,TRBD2,CASSLSGGREYEQFF,TGTGCCAGCAGTTTAAGCGGGGGTAGGGAGTACGAGCAGTTCTTC
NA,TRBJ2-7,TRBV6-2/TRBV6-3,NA,CAGALQGYEQYF,TGTGCCGGTGCCCTACAGGGATACGAGCAGTACTTC
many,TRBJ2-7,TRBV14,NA,CASSQWGDEQYF,TGTGCCAGCAGCCAATGGGGAGACGAGCAGTACTTC
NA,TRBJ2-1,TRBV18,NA,CASSTLINEQFF,TGTGCCAGCTCAACCCTAATAAATGAGCAGTTCTTC
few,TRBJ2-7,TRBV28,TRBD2,CASTSGRVEQYF,TGTGCCAGCACTAGCGGGAGGGTCGAGCAGTACTTC
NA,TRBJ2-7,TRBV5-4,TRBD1,CASSPAPTGQGHGEQYF,TGTGCCAGCAGCCCGGCACCAACGGGACAGGGGCACGGCGAGCAGTACTTC
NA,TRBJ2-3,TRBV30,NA,CASFQKEEDTDTQYF,TGTGCCTCGTTCCAAAAGGAGGAGGACACAGATACGCAGTATTTT
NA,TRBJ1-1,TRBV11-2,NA,CASSLIMKTEAFF,TGTGCCAGCAGCTTGATAATGAAGACTGAAGCTTTCTTT
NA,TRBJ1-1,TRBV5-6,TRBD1,CASSPTGLDTEAFF,TGTGCCAGCAGCCCGACAGGGTTGGACACTGAAGCTTTCTTT
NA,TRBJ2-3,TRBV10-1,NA,CASSDSGTGTDTQYF,TGCGCCAGCAGTGACTCCGGGACTGGCACAGATACGCAGTATTTT
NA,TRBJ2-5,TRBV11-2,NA,CASSLELGCTQYF,TGTGCCAGCAGCTTAGAGTTAGGGTGCACCCAGTACTTC
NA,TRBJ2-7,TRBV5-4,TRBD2,CASTLGSSGSYEQYF,TGTGCCAGCACCTTGGGGTCTAGCGGGAGTTACGAGCAGTACTTC